These 20 T cell receptor beta chains share one sample of origin, sequenced in a study of blood T cell repertoires in COVID-19. The protocol was immunoSEQ multiplex PCR, while the TCRdb copy is restricted to in-frame clones and leaves out a portion. The data hold nearly 100,000 clones, with 65% to 90% observed a single time. The sample consisted of peripheral blood. These receptors came from a man older than 75 with acute or convalescent COVID-19.

The chain links TRBV5-4 to TRBJ2-7, with a tentative D call TRBD2 (6 bases). Trimming removed 3 bases at V and 7 bases at J, with 17 bases between. This CDR3 is 14 amino acids long. Germline lookup yields CDR1 SGHNT and CDR2 YYREEE (reference sequence). CDR3 in amino acids: CASSSDPGGSEQYF. DNA for the CDR3: TGTGCCAGCAGCTCGGACCCCGGGGGATCGGAGCAGTACTTC. Full variable domain (missing parts from reference TRBV5-4 and TRBJ2-7): ETGVTQSPTHLIKTRGQQVTLRCSSQSGHNTVSWYQQALGQGPQFIFQYYREEENGRGNFPPRFSGLQFPNYSSELNVNALELDDSALYLCASSSDPGGSEQYFGPGTRLTVT.

This sequence joins TRBV15 and TRBJ2-3; D is unresolved. The germline V gene has CDR1 LNHNV and CDR2 YYDKDF (reference sequence). V was pared by 6 bases and J by 1 base, with 8 bases between. The CDR3 is made up of 13 amino acids. CDR3 protein: CATRMSGTDTQYF. In nucleotides, the CDR3 is TGTGCCACCAGGATGAGCGGCACAGATACGCAGTATTTT.

The CDR3 coding sequence is TGTGCCAGCAGCTCCTCAGCGGCCACAGATACGCAGTATTTT. Translated: CASSSSAATDTQYF. This sequence joins TRBV7-9 and TRBJ2-3, with D maybe TRBD2 (5 bases). Germline V gives CDR1 SEHNR, CDR2 FQNEAQ (reference sequence). The CDR3 has 14 residues. The V end was cut by 4 bases, the J end by 2 bases, with 10 bases between. Full variable domain (rest looked up from reference TRBV7-9 and TRBJ2-3): DTGVSQNPRHKITKRGQNVTFRCDPISEHNRLYWYRQTLGQGPEFLTYFQNEAQLEKSRLLSDRFSAERPKGSFSTLEIQRTEQGDSAMYLCASSSSAATDTQYFGPGTRLTVL.

This clone was counted a single time. This sequence joins TRBV5-4 and TRBJ1-2; 10 nucleotides agree with TRBD1. The trim removed 4 bases at V and 5 bases at J, leaving 8 bases unmatched. The CDR3 is made up of 15 amino acids. CDR1 is SGHNT and CDR2 is YYREEE in the germline V gene (reference sequence). The CDR3 region is CASSRGQGEKYGYTF. CDR3 DNA: TGTGCCAGCAGCAGAGGACAGGGGGAAAAATATGGCTACACCTTC.

The J gene is TRBJ1-2, the V gene TRBV4-3; a possible D gene is TRBD1 (5 bases). Trimming pared 1 base from V and 4 bases from J, leaving 10 bases between. Germline V gene data show CDR1 as LGHNA and CDR2 as YSLEER. This CDR3 is 14 amino acids long. The DNA of the CDR3 is TGCGCCAGCAGCCAAGGCAGGGTTAGCTATGGCTACACCTTC. Protein sequence: CASSQGRVSYGYTF.

The chain has TRBV7-6 and TRBJ2-3, with TRBD2 matching over 9 bases. This CDR3 has 16 residues. Trimming removed 1 base from V and 4 bases from J; junction bases left unmatched: 6. Germline CDR1 reads SGHVS; CDR2 reads FNYEAQ. The CDR3 DNA reads as TGTGCCAGCAGCTTAGGGGTAGCGGGAGTGGCAGATACGCAGTATTTT. Translating gives CASSLGVAGVADTQYF.

The chain combines TRBV6-2 or TRBV6-3 with TRBJ2-3; 9 bases align to TRBD2. Germline assignment: CDR1 MNHEY and CDR2 SVGEGT. This CDR3 has 14 residues. With 2 bases clipped from V and 6 bases from J, the junction kept 3 bases outside the gene matches. The CDR3 region is CASSYDSGGDTQYF. The CDR3 DNA follows: TGTGCCAGCAGTTACGATAGCGGGGGCGATACGCAGTATTTT.

J is TRBJ2-7 and V is TRBV15, with D perhaps TRBD1 (5 bases). Germline V gene sequence: CDR1 LNHNV, CDR2 YYDKDF (reference sequence). There are 13 residues in the CDR3. Trimming took off 6 bases at V and 3 bases at J, with 12 bases between the two ends. CDR3 loop: CATRPGKSYEQYF. CDR3 DNA sequence: TGTGCCACCAGACCAGGGAAAAGCTACGAGCAGTACTTC. Variable domain in full (rest from reference TRBV15 and TRBJ2-7): DAMVIQNPRYQVTQFGKPVTLSCSQTLNHNVMYWYQQKSSQAPKLLFHYYDKDFNNEADTPDNFQSRRPNTSFCFLDIRSPGLGDTAMYLCATRPGKSYEQYFGPGTRLTVT.

CDR3 in amino acids: CASRGGTSTDTQYF. As DNA, the CDR3 is TGTGCCAGCCGAGGGGGAACTAGCACAGATACGCAGTATTTT. The V and J genes are TRBV14 and TRBJ2-3, with D possibly TRBD1 on 6 matching bases. The CDR3 consists of 14 residues. Germline values: CDR1 SGHDN, CDR2 FVKESK. Trimming left V 8 bases short and J 0 bases short, with 12 bases between.

This clone was recorded once. V usage is TRBV27 and J usage is TRBJ2-1, with a tentative D call TRBD2 (6 bases). Germline V gene data show CDR1 as MNHEY and CDR2 as SMNVEV (reference sequence). There are 15 residues in the CDR3. The germline V and J ends were trimmed by 5 bases and 0 bases, with 11 bases remaining between them. CDR3 nucleotide sequence: TGTGCCAGCAGTAGGGACTGGAGCTCCTACAATGAGCAGTTCTTC. It is translated as CASSRDWSSYNEQFF.

This clone was observed a handful of times. This CDR3 is CASSQETATNEKLFF. The CDR3 bases are TGCGCCAGCAGCCAAGAAACAGCAACTAATGAAAAACTGTTTTTT. The rearrangement links TRBV4-3 to TRBJ1-4; the D is unclear. Deletions cut 0 bases from V and 0 bases from J, with 5 bases between. The CDR3 is made up of 15 amino acids. Germline values: CDR1 LGHNA, CDR2 YSLEER.

This clone was picked up a small number of times. J is TRBJ2-3 and V is TRBV5-1; D is possibly TRBD2 (6 bases). The CDR3 has 13 amino acids. Germline V lookup: CDR1 SGHRS, CDR2 YFSETQ. The germline V and J ends were trimmed by 0 bases and 5 bases, with 7 bases remaining between them. Written as DNA, the CDR3 is TGCGCCAGCAGCTTGGCGGGGGAAGATACGCAGTATTTT. Translating it yields CASSLAGEDTQYF.

V and J are TRBV5-4 and TRBJ2-1, with TRBD1 matching 7 bases. V was clipped by 1 base and J by 7 bases; unmatched bases: 8. The CDR3 length is 15 residues. Looked up from germline, CDR1 is SGHNT and CDR2 is YYREEE (reference sequence). The CDR3 protein is CASSLNRGIQNEQFF. Here the CDR3 DNA reads TGTGCCAGCAGCTTGAACAGGGGTATACAGAATGAGCAGTTCTTC.

V and J are TRBV5-4 and TRBJ1-2, with 8 bases identical to TRBD1. V lost 0 bases and J lost 8; bases outside the gene matches: 9. CDR3 length: 15 amino acids. The germline V gene has CDR1 SGHNT and CDR2 YYREEE (reference sequence). The CDR3 here is CASSLDLDRARGYTF. In nucleotides, the CDR3 is TGTGCCAGCAGCTTGGATCTGGACAGGGCGAGAGGCTACACCTTC.

This rearrangement joins TRBV2 to TRBJ2-5; the match to TRBD2 covers 14 bases. Germline V gives CDR1 SNHLY, CDR2 FYNNEI. The CDR3 covers 16 residues. V was clipped by 5 bases and J by 4 bases; unmatched bases: 6. As DNA, the CDR3 is TGTGCCAGCAGTAAATTCGGACTAGCGGGAGGAGAGACCCAGTACTTC. It is translated as CASSKFGLAGGETQYF. Full variable domain (missing parts from reference TRBV2 and TRBJ2-5): EPEVTQTPSHQVTQMGQEVILRCVPISNHLYFYWYRQILGQKVEFLVSFYNNEISEKSEIFDDQFSVERPDGSNFTLKIRSTKLEDSAMYFCASSKFGLAGGETQYFGPGTRLLVL.

The CDR3 coding sequence is TGTGCCACCAGCAGAGAGGGAGGGGTCGGGGAGCTGTTTTTT. This sequence encodes CATSREGGVGELFF. The chain employs TRBV15 and TRBJ2-2, with 7 positions matching TRBD2. The CDR3 contains 14 residues. Germline loops: CDR1 LNHNV, CDR2 YYDKDF (reference sequence). Trimming removed 0 bases from V and 7 bases from J; junction bases left unmatched: 2. Full variable domain (missing parts from reference TRBV15 and TRBJ2-2): DAMVIQNPRYQVTQFGKPVTLSCSQTLNHNVMYWYQQKSSQAPKLLFHYYDKDFNNEADTPDNFQSRRPNTSFCFLDIRSPGLGDTAMYLCATSREGGVGELFFGEGSRLTVL.

The rearrangement joins TRBV6-5 to TRBJ2-1, with TRBD2 identical over 9 bases. Unmatched junction bases numbered 5, after V lost 4 bases and J lost 7 bases. Germline loops: CDR1 MNHEY, CDR2 SVGAGI. The CDR3 is made up of 14 amino acids. As DNA, the CDR3 is TGTGCCAGCAGTTCCCCCCTAGCGGGAAATGAGCAGTTCTTC. It codes for CASSSPLAGNEQFF.

This clone was recorded once. This same CDR3 is encoded by further DNA sequences in the sample. The rearrangement uses TRBV6-2 or TRBV6-3 and TRBJ1-5; no clear D. The CDR3 runs to 14 residues. V was cut by 2 bases and J by 0 bases, with 5 bases left in between. The germline gives CDR1 MNHEY, CDR2 SVGEGT. CDR3 in amino acids: CASSYSYSNQPQHF. The CDR3 bases are TGTGCCAGCAGTTACAGCTATAGCAATCAGCCCCAGCATTTT.

The chain carries TRBV5-1 and TRBJ2-1; the match to TRBD2 covers 7 bases. This CDR3 spans 14 amino acids. Germline V gene lookup returns CDR1 SGHRS and CDR2 YFSETQ. J lost 5 bases, V lost 4 bases, and 6 bases had no gene match. In nucleotides, the CDR3 is TGCGCCAGCAGCGGAGCCGGGAGGAACAATGAGCAGTTCTTC. Translating gives CASSGAGRNNEQFF.

V and J are TRBV19 and TRBJ2-7, with 11 bases fitting TRBD2. The CDR3 extends over 15 amino acids. Germline CDR1 LNHDA, CDR2 SQIVND (reference sequence). The trim removed 1 base at V and 5 bases at J, leaving 4 bases unmatched. The CDR3 DNA follows: TGTGCCAGTAGTATAGTGGATAGCGGGAGGGACGAGCAGTACTTC. Translating it yields CASSIVDSGRDEQYF.